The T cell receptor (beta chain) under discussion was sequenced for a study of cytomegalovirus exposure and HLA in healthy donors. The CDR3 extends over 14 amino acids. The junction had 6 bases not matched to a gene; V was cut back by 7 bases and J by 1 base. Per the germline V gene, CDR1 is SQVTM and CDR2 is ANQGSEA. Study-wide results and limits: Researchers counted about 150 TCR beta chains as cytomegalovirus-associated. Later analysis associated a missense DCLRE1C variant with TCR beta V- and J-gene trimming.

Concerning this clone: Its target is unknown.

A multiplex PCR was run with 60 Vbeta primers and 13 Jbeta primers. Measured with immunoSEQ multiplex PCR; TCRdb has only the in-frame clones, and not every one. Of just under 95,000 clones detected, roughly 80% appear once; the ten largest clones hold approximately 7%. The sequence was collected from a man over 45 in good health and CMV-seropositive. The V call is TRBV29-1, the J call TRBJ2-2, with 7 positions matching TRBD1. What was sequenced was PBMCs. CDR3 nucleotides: TGCAGCGGCAAGACAGGGAAGAACACCGGGGAGCTGTTTTTT. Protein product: CSGKTGKNTGELFF.